The next 29 T cell receptor beta chains were all read from a single sample in a study of T-cell memory formation after mild COVID-19. MiXCR was run by TCRdb on the 5' RACE reads, yielding one entry per CDR3 protein. The top ten hold roughly 12% of the sample, which has approximately 480,000 distinct CDR3 sequences, 18% seen once. Sequenced sample: PBMCs or a T cell subset sorted from them (not recorded which). Receptor source: an adult woman who had mild COVID-19 (a few samples of this study predate the infection). Cell type and time point are not known.

This clonotype was counted only a few times. The chain couples TRBV7-8 to TRBJ2-2; no clear D gene. This CDR3 spans 14 amino acids. Germline CDR1 reads SGHVS; CDR2 reads FQNEAQ. V gave up 8 bases and J gave up 8 bases, with 18 bases separating them. This CDR3 is CASEAYDSGGELFF. CDR3 in DNA: TGTGCCAGCGAGGCTTACGATAGTGGGGGGGAGCTGTTTTTT.

The rearrangement links TRBV25-1 to TRBJ1-6; D is unclear. The V gene lost 1 base and the J gene lost 10 bases, with 14 bases spanning the gap. Per the germline V gene, CDR1 is MGHDK and CDR2 is SYGVNS. The length of the CDR3 is 15 residues. In DNA form, the CDR3 reads TGTGCCAGCAGTGAATCAGAGGGTACAAAATCACCCCTCCACTTT. This translates into CASSESEGTKSPLHF.

The chain joins TRBV3-1 to TRBJ2-3; D may be TRBD1 (5 bases). Between the trimmed V and J ends, which lost 4 bases and 2 bases, there was a span of 16 bases. This CDR3 has 16 amino acids. Germline V gene sequence: CDR1 LGHDT, CDR2 YNNKEL (reference sequence). The CDR3 DNA sequence: TGTGCCAGCAGCCCCCGACAGACAGTCCTCACAGATACGCAGTATTTT. Its protein product is CASSPRQTVLTDTQYF.

In this sample, this clonotype turned up a few times. V usage is TRBV15 and J usage is TRBJ2-2; 7 bases match TRBD2. With 3 bases clipped from V and 6 bases from J, the junction kept 10 bases outside the gene matches. CDR1 and CDR2 (germline): LNHNV, YYDKDF (reference sequence). The CDR3 spans 16 residues. Here the CDR3 reads CATSRGVLGRSGELFF. In DNA, the CDR3 is TGTGCCACCAGCAGGGGCGTTCTCGGGAGGTCCGGGGAGCTGTTTTTT.

The rearrangement links TRBV7-9 to TRBJ1-2; 11 bases fit TRBD1. This CDR3 has 17 residues. Germline V gene lookup returns CDR1 SEHNR and CDR2 FQNEAQ (reference sequence). V lost 4 bases and J lost 3; bases outside the gene matches: 10. The CDR3 is CASSSDGQGAEYYGYTF. The CDR3 coding sequence is TGTGCCAGCAGCTCCGACGGACAGGGGGCGGAGTACTATGGCTACACCTTC.

This clonotype has only a few counts. The chain links TRBV6-5 to TRBJ2-7; TRBD1 agrees at 8 bases. V shed 2 bases, J shed 5 bases, and the junction held 2 bases outside the gene matches. The CDR3 has 13 amino acids. Germline CDR1 and CDR2: MNHEY and SVGAGI. CDR3 nucleotide sequence: TGTGCCAGCAGTTACGACAGGGGAAACGAGCAGTACTTC. It is translated as CASSYDRGNEQYF.

This chain joins TRBV24-1 and TRBJ2-3, with D perhaps matching TRBD2 (6 bases). Trimming pared 1 base from V and 3 bases from J, leaving 10 bases between. Looked up from germline, CDR1 is KGHDR and CDR2 is SFDVKD. This CDR3 has 15 amino acids. This CDR3 is CATSDLTGRTDTQYF. The DNA for the CDR3 is TGTGCCACCAGTGATTTAACGGGGAGGACAGATACGCAGTATTTT.

The chain joins TRBV7-9 to TRBJ2-5; 11 bases line up with TRBD2. Germline values: CDR1 SEHNR, CDR2 FQNEAQ (reference sequence). With V trimmed by 5 bases and J by 2 bases, 4 bases remained unmatched. CDR3 length: 15 amino acids. This CDR3 is CASSTGTSGQETQYF. In DNA form, the CDR3 reads TGTGCCAGCAGCACTGGGACTAGCGGACAAGAGACCCAGTACTTC.

The V gene is TRBV27, the J gene TRBJ2-3; 10 positions agree with TRBD2. Germline CDR1 MNHEY, CDR2 SMNVEV (reference sequence). V gave up 2 bases and J gave up 2 bases; unmatched junction bases: 7. This CDR3 region has 17 residues. CDR3 sequence reads: CASSLSGGALDTDTQYF. The CDR3 region has the DNA TGTGCCAGCAGTTTAAGCGGGGGGGCTTTGGACACAGATACGCAGTATTTT.

This clonotype was seen only a few times. The chain has TRBV7-2 and TRBJ2-5, with 9 positions matching TRBD1. This CDR3 contains 17 residues. V gave up 1 base and J gave up 4 bases; unmatched junction bases: 10. CDR1 and CDR2 (germline): SGHTA, FQGNSA. This CDR3 is CASSLVPPDRGGETQYF. For the CDR3, the DNA is TGTGCCAGCAGCTTAGTACCGCCCGACAGGGGGGGAGAGACCCAGTACTTC.

The chain is built from TRBV14 and TRBJ1-2; D unresolved. Germline CDR1 reads SGHDN; CDR2 reads FVKESK. V dropped 0 bases and J dropped 5 bases, with 13 bases sitting between them. This CDR3 spans 15 amino acids. CDR3 sequence reads: CASSQDPSPRYGYTF. The CDR3 coding sequence is TGTGCCAGCAGCCAAGACCCGTCCCCTCGGTATGGCTACACCTTC.

The chain links TRBV12-5 to TRBJ2-5; TRBD2 agrees at 10 bases. The CDR3 contains 13 residues. The J segment lost 4 bases and the V segment lost 6 bases, leaving 2 bases of the junction unmatched. Germline values: CDR1 LGHNT, CDR2 FRNRAP. This CDR3 is CASGVAGGETQYF. In nucleotides, the CDR3 is TGTGCTAGTGGAGTAGCGGGAGGAGAGACCCAGTACTTC.

The genes are TRBV11-2 and TRBJ2-1; TRBD2 aligns across 13 bases. The CDR3 extends over 16 amino acids. V was clipped by 4 bases and J by 8 bases; unmatched bases: 8. Germline CDR1 SGHAT, CDR2 FQNNGV. The CDR3 here is CASSSPLGLAGDEQFF. CDR3 coding DNA: TGTGCCAGCAGCTCTCCCCTCGGACTAGCGGGAGATGAGCAGTTCTTC. The complete variable domain, with remaining parts taken from reference TRBV11-2 and TRBJ2-1, reads EAGVAQSPRYKIIEKRQSVAFWCNPISGHATLYWYQQILGQGPKLLIQFQNNGVVDDSQLPKDRFSAERLKGVDSTLKIQPAKLEDSAVYLCASSSPLGLAGDEQFFGPGTRLTVL.

In its sample, this clonotype was seen a few times. This chain joins TRBV24-1 and TRBJ2-1, with D possibly matching TRBD1 (5 bases). Germline-derived CDR1 and CDR2 are KGHDR and SFDVKD. This CDR3 has 11 residues. V was clipped by 5 bases and J by 9 bases, with 7 bases between them. CDR3 in amino acids: CATSVGLEQFF. The CDR3 DNA reads as TGTGCCACCAGTGTGGGGCTTGAGCAGTTCTTC.

V and J are TRBV5-4 and TRBJ1-1; 7 bases agree with TRBD1. The CDR3 length is 14 residues. Germline-derived CDR1 and CDR2 are SGHNT and YYREEE (reference sequence). V shed 4 bases and J 3 bases; nucleotides not matched to a gene: 6. CDR3 amino acids: CASSPDRSYTEAFF. The DNA for the CDR3 is TGTGCCAGCAGCCCGGACAGGAGCTACACTGAAGCTTTCTTT.

J is TRBJ1-4 and V is TRBV12-3 or TRBV12-4; D uncertain. The CDR3 runs to 14 residues. Trimming cost V 3 bases and J 0 bases, with 5 bases left between them. This CDR3 reads CASSFGTTNEKLFF. The CDR3 nucleotides are TGTGCCAGCAGTTTCGGGACAACTAATGAAAAACTGTTTTTT.

The gene calls are TRBV7-9 and TRBJ2-7; weak D call: TRBD2 (5 bases). Germline CDR1 is SEHNR and CDR2 is FQNEAQ (reference sequence). V lost 5 bases and J lost 3, with 20 bases in between. This CDR3 has 16 amino acids. CDR3 region: CASSPGFGLDFYEQYF. The CDR3 DNA is TGTGCCAGCAGCCCCGGGTTCGGGCTGGACTTCTACGAGCAGTACTTC.

This clonotype came up a few times. The V and J genes are TRBV5-4 and TRBJ2-7; D may match TRBD1 or TRBD2 (5 bases each). This CDR3 is 13 amino acids long. Germline CDR1 is SGHNT and CDR2 is YYREEE (reference sequence). V lost 4 bases, J lost 2 bases, and 10 bases lay in between. In DNA, the CDR3 is TGTGCCAGCAGCCGGGACGGCGCCTACGAGCAGTACTTC. Its translation: CASSRDGAYEQYF.

V gene TRBV4-2 combines with J gene TRBJ2-1; 8 bases map to TRBD2. The CDR3 has 18 residues. V was pared by 0 bases and J by 9 bases, with 16 bases of the junction left unmatched. Per germline, CDR1 LGHNA and CDR2 YNFKEQ. The CDR3 sequence: CASSQDRGAGAVVGEQFF. CDR3 bases: TGTGCCAGCAGCCAAGATCGGGGAGCGGGGGCCGTCGTGGGTGAGCAGTTCTTC.

Only a few counts were recorded for this clonotype. This chain links TRBV5-1 with TRBJ2-7, with 8 bases identical to TRBD2. V lost 0 bases and J lost 6; bases outside the gene matches: 8. This CDR3 is 15 amino acids long. From germline, CDR1 is SGHRS and CDR2 YFSETQ. Here the CDR3 reads CASSLETREVGEQYF. The DNA for the CDR3 is TGCGCCAGCAGCTTGGAAACGCGGGAGGTTGGCGAGCAGTACTTC.

There are a few counts of this clonotype. The chain couples TRBV7-8 to TRBJ1-6; 8 nucleotides agree with TRBD1. The CDR3 length is 15 residues. V was pared by 5 bases and J by 6 bases, with 6 bases of the junction left unmatched. CDR1 is SGHVS, CDR2 FQNEAQ, per germline. The CDR3 loop reads CASSLRTGTNSPLHF. CDR3 sequence (DNA): TGTGCCAGCAGCCTAAGGACAGGGACTAATTCACCCCTCCACTTT.

This clonotype was observed a few times. The J gene is TRBJ2-1, the V gene TRBV5-1; 10 positions match TRBD2. This CDR3 is 14 amino acids long. In germline, CDR1 is SGHRS, CDR2 YFSETQ. With 4 bases clipped from V and 14 bases from J, the junction kept 12 bases outside the gene matches. CDR3 DNA sequence: TGCGCCAGCAGCGGCGGACTAGCGGAAGTGGAAAAGTTCTTC. The encoded protein is CASSGGLAEVEKFF.

The V and J genes are TRBV24-1 and TRBJ2-3, with 7 bases lining up with TRBD2. The V gene's germline CDR1 is KGHDR and CDR2 SFDVKD. The CDR3 is made up of 16 amino acids. The V and J ends lost 1 base and 3 bases, in that order; junction bases with no gene match: 6. CDR3 nucleotides: TGTGCCACCAGTGATTTATCTTTCGGGGGGACAGATACGCAGTATTTT. The encoded protein is CATSDLSFGGTDTQYF.

This clonotype has a handful of counts. The chain recombines TRBV4-2 with TRBJ2-4; D may correspond to TRBD1 or TRBD2 (5 bases each). V shed 1 base and J shed 10 bases, with 17 bases lying between them. The CDR3 sequence is 15 residues long. Germline assignment: CDR1 LGHNA and CDR2 YNFKEQ. The DNA of the CDR3 is TGTGCCAGCAGCCAAGCATACGGGGCTGGGGTTATTCAGTACTTC. Encoded protein: CASSQAYGAGVIQYF.

The gene calls are TRBV7-2 and TRBJ2-1; D may be TRBD2 (6 bases). Germline values: CDR1 SGHTA, CDR2 FQGNSA. CDR3 size: 17 residues. Trimming shortened V by 4 bases and J by 2 bases, and 18 bases separated the two germline ends. The CDR3 DNA follows: TGTGCCAGCAGCTCTAGGAGACGGGCGGGACCCTACAATGAGCAGTTCTTC. Translation gives CASSSRRRAGPYNEQFF.

J is TRBJ2-1 and V is TRBV7-6, with TRBD2 identical over 13 bases. V shed 6 bases and J 4 bases; nucleotides not matched to a gene: 9. The CDR3 contains 17 residues. CDR1 and CDR2 from the germline V gene are SGHVS and FNYEAQ. This chain's CDR3 is CASRGGLAGDLYNEQFF. The DNA for the CDR3 is TGTGCCAGCAGAGGAGGACTAGCGGGAGACCTTTACAATGAGCAGTTCTTC.

This clonotype was seen a handful of times. V gene TRBV18 combines with J gene TRBJ2-5; the D call may be TRBD1 or TRBD2 (5 bases each). The CDR3 runs to 14 residues. The germline V and J ends were trimmed by 3 bases and 6 bases, with 14 bases remaining between them. Germline-derived CDR1 and CDR2 are KGHSH and LQKENI. The CDR3, as DNA: TGTGCCAGCTCACCCCGGGACGCCCTTAAGACCCAGTACTTC. Translation: CASSPRDALKTQYF.

This clonotype was observed a few times. The chain couples TRBV5-1 to TRBJ2-7; 8 bases fit TRBD2. The germline V gene has CDR1 SGHRS and CDR2 YFSETQ. The CDR3 length is 13 residues. V gave up 5 bases and J gave up 2 bases; unmatched junction bases: 3. For the CDR3, the DNA is TGCGCCAGCAGTTGGCGGGAGGCCTACGAGCAGTACTTC. It is translated as CASSWREAYEQYF. The full variable domain, completed using reference TRBV5-1 and TRBJ2-7, is KAGVTQTPRYLIKTRGQQVTLSCSPISGHRSVSWYQQTPGQGLQFLFEYFSETQRNKGNFPGRFSGRQFSNSRSEMNVSTLELGDSALYLCASSWREAYEQYFGPGTRLTVT.

This clonotype has at least ten counts. This chain joins TRBV20-1 and TRBJ2-7, with 7 bases matching TRBD1. CDR1 is DFQATT and CDR2 is SNEGSKA in the germline V gene (reference sequence). This CDR3 is built from 14 residues. V lost 0 bases, J lost 3 bases, and 5 bases stayed unmatched. The CDR3 DNA sequence: TGCAGTGCTAGAGACCGGGACAGACTCTACGAGCAGTACTTC. This codes for CSARDRDRLYEQYF.